The 24 T cell receptor beta chains presented below share a single source sample, sequenced in a study of identical twins. TCRdb independently ran MiXCR on the 5' RACE reads; one entry per CDR3 protein. The sample shows 550,000 to 700,000 distinct CDR3 sequences, about 20% of them seen only once. This sample also appeared in a second study, on T cells expressing NK-cell markers.

The sequencing sample was made of PBMCs. The receptors come from a woman younger than 35 in good health.

This clonotype turned up a few times. The chain has TRBV13 and TRBJ2-7; D is uncertain. This CDR3 region has 15 residues. From germline, CDR1 is PRHDT and CDR2 FYEKMQ (reference sequence). Trimming left V 5 bases short and J 5 bases short, with 19 bases between. The CDR3 region has the DNA TGTGCCAGCAGCGCTGGTACTCCGGGCGTCGACGAGCAGTACTTC. This codes for CASSAGTPGVDEQYF.

This clonotype has just a few counts. The CDR3 is CASSLRSERTYEQYF. The CDR3 coding sequence is TGTGCCAGCAGCCTTAGAAGCGAGAGGACCTACGAGCAGTACTTC. The chain links TRBV7-2 to TRBJ2-7, with unresolved D. The CDR3 is made up of 15 amino acids. V lost 5 bases and J 2 bases, leaving 16 bases between the germline ends. The germline CDR1 and CDR2 sequences are SGHTA and FQGNSA.

This clonotype has at least ten counts. This rearrangement joins TRBV29-1 to TRBJ2-7; 11 bases line up with TRBD1. Germline CDR1 reads SQVTM; CDR2 reads ANQGSEA. The CDR3 runs 14 residues. The V gene end was trimmed by 6 bases and the J gene end by 1 base; junction bases not matched to a gene: 5. The chain's CDR3 is CSVGQGVRSYEQYF. The CDR3 region has the DNA TGCAGCGTGGGACAGGGGGTAAGGTCCTACGAGCAGTACTTC.

There are many counts of this clonotype. The chain carries TRBV7-9 and TRBJ1-1, with unresolved D. CDR3 length equals 14 residues. The V and J ends lost 2 bases and 0 bases respectively, with 7 bases between them. Germline values: CDR1 SEHNR, CDR2 FQNEAQ (reference sequence). The CDR3 spells CASSLSGMNTEAFF. CDR3 in DNA: TGTGCCAGCAGCTTATCGGGGATGAACACTGAAGCTTTCTTT.

The gene calls are TRBV15 and TRBJ2-1; perhaps TRBD1 as D (5 bases). Looked up from germline, CDR1 is LNHNV and CDR2 is YYDKDF (reference sequence). V gave up 3 bases and J gave up 7 bases, with 16 bases separating them. This CDR3 has 15 amino acids. CDR3 loop: CATSSPGFVGNEQFF. The CDR3 nucleotides read TGTGCCACCAGCAGCCCAGGGTTCGTGGGGAATGAGCAGTTCTTC.

The V call is TRBV4-3, the J call TRBJ2-7, with D perhaps TRBD2 (5 bases). Germline V gives CDR1 LGHNA, CDR2 YSLEER. The CDR3 is 14 residues long. The ends were cut back, 6 bases at V and 2 bases at J, with 14 bases in the middle. In nucleotides, the CDR3 is TGCGCCAGCAGTAACGGGATAACCGCCTACGAGCAGTACTTC. Translation: CASSNGITAYEQYF.

This clonotype was seen at least ten times. The rearrangement joins TRBV7-9 to TRBJ1-1; D is uncertain. CDR1 is SEHNR, CDR2 FQNEAQ, per germline (reference sequence). CDR3 length: 13 amino acids. V dropped 1 base and J dropped 3 bases, with 6 bases sitting between them. The CDR3 nucleotides are TGTGCCAGCAGCTTAGAAACAGACACTGAAGCTTTCTTT. This encodes CASSLETDTEAFF.

The V call is TRBV29-1, the J call TRBJ2-7; D may be TRBD1 or TRBD2 (5 bases each). Germline V lookup: CDR1 SQVTM, CDR2 ANQGSEA. V lost 6 bases and J lost 2, with 17 bases in between. The CDR3 totals 14 residues. The CDR3 sequence: CSVKGTASPYEQYF. In DNA form, the CDR3 reads TGCAGCGTCAAGGGGACGGCCTCCCCCTACGAGCAGTACTTC.

The chain recombines TRBV4-2 with TRBJ1-1, with no clear D. The V end was cut by 2 bases, the J end by 0 bases, with 19 bases between. Germline loops: CDR1 LGHNA, CDR2 YNFKEQ. This CDR3 contains 18 residues. The CDR3 DNA is TGTGCCAGCAGCCAATACATGGGAGGTCGGGGAATGAACACTGAAGCTTTCTTT. Protein: CASSQYMGGRGMNTEAFF.

V and J are TRBV6-5 and TRBJ2-5; TRBD1 might be the D (6 bases). The V and J ends lost 6 bases and 3 bases respectively, with 8 bases between them. The CDR3 has 12 residues. Germline-derived CDR1 and CDR2 are MNHEY and SVGAGI. The CDR3 region is CASRGHKETQYF. CDR3 bases: TGTGCCAGCAGGGGACACAAAGAGACCCAGTACTTC.

This clonotype occurred a few times. This chain uses TRBV7-8 with TRBJ1-5; D remains unclear. Trimming pared 4 bases from V and 7 bases from J, leaving 14 bases between. Germline V CDR1 and CDR2: SGHVS, FQNEAQ. The CDR3 is 14 residues long. The CDR3 DNA reads as TGTGCCAGCAGCTCCGCAGGTCCTGAACAGCCCCAGCATTTT. It yields the protein CASSSAGPEQPQHF.

In this sample, this clonotype turned up a few times. The CDR3 is CASSRGQNNEQFF. CDR3 nucleotides: TGTGCCAGCAGCCGGGGACAGAACAATGAGCAGTTCTTC. The chain has TRBV9 and TRBJ2-1, with 7 bases fitting TRBD1. The CDR3 runs 13 residues. The V gene's germline CDR1 is SGDLS and CDR2 YYNGEE. The J segment lost 5 bases and the V segment lost 4 bases, leaving 3 bases of the junction unmatched. Using reference TRBV9 and TRBJ2-1 for the parts outside the CDR3, the full variable domain is DSGVTQTPKHLITATGQRVTLRCSPRSGDLSVYWYQQSLDQGLQFLIQYYNGEERAKGNILERFSAQQFPDLHSELNLSSLELGDSALYFCASSRGQNNEQFFGPGTRLTVL.

The rearrangement links TRBV5-4 to TRBJ2-3; D possibly corresponds to TRBD2 (6 bases). The CDR3 contains 19 residues. With 2 bases removed from V and 4 bases from J, the gap between germline ends came to 26 bases. Germline CDR1 and CDR2: SGHNT and YYREEE (reference sequence). The CDR3 here is CASSLLLGLLTQQPDTQYF. The CDR3, as DNA: TGTGCCAGCAGCTTATTGTTGGGACTGCTTACCCAGCAACCAGATACGCAGTATTTT.

The J gene is TRBJ2-5, the V gene TRBV12-3 or TRBV12-4; D perhaps matches TRBD1 (6 bases). Trimming took off 6 bases at V and 9 bases at J, with 17 bases between the two ends. There are 13 residues in the CDR3. CDR3 nucleotide sequence: TGTGCCAGCAGCGACAGGCTCACCCATGCCCAGTACTTC. Translating gives CASSDRLTHAQYF.

The chain is built from TRBV20-1 and TRBJ1-2; D gene unclear. The V end lost 3 bases, the J end lost 8 bases, and 10 bases lay between the germline ends. CDR1 DFQATT and CDR2 SNEGSKA come from the germline V gene (reference sequence). There are 11 residues in the CDR3. In DNA form, the CDR3 reads TGCAGTGCTAGGAGAGGGATCGGCTACACCTTC. This sequence encodes CSARRGIGYTF.

The V gene is TRBV6-5, the J gene TRBJ1-1, with TRBD1 identical over 7 bases. This CDR3 is 16 amino acids long. Germline V lookup: CDR1 MNHEY, CDR2 SVGAGI. With V trimmed by 6 bases and J by 4 bases, 14 bases remained unmatched. Written as DNA, the CDR3 is TGTGCCAGCAGCCACTCCCCTCGACAGGGCCTCACTGAAGCTTTCTTT. Its protein product is CASSHSPRQGLTEAFF.

The chain carries TRBV20-1 and TRBJ1-6, with a weak D call TRBD1 (5 bases). CDR1 DFQATT and CDR2 SNEGSKA come from the germline V gene (reference sequence). The CDR3 runs 14 residues. V lost 7 bases and J 6 bases, leaving 16 bases between the germline ends. The CDR3 region is CSVRSGTTNSPLHF. For the CDR3, the DNA is TGCAGTGTTCGGTCCGGGACGACTAATTCACCCCTCCACTTT.

This clonotype came up a few times. V is TRBV5-6 and J is TRBJ2-3; D is ambiguous. The V end was cut by 5 bases, the J end by 6 bases, with 10 bases between. CDR1 and CDR2 (germline): SGHDT, YYEEEE. The CDR3 covers 12 residues. Here the CDR3 DNA reads TGTGCCAGCAGTCGCATCGTGGATACGCAGTATTTT. It codes for CASSRIVDTQYF.

This clonotype has just a few counts. The chain is built from TRBV20-1 and TRBJ2-7, with a tentative D call TRBD2 (6 bases). V lost 3 bases to trimming and J lost 6 bases, with 15 bases between them. The CDR3 loop spans 13 amino acids. Per the germline V gene, CDR1 is DFQATT and CDR2 is SNEGSKA (reference sequence). CDR3 residues: CSASYGAGGEQYF. In DNA form, the CDR3 reads TGCAGTGCTAGCTATGGGGCCGGGGGCGAGCAGTACTTC.

This rearrangement joins TRBV5-1 to TRBJ1-2; 7 bases line up with TRBD1. Germline loops: CDR1 SGHRS, CDR2 YFSETQ. V gave up 2 bases and J gave up 6 bases; unmatched junction bases: 7. There are 14 residues in the CDR3. Here the CDR3 DNA reads TGCGCCAGCAGCTTATCGGACAGGATGGATGGCTACACCTTC. Encoded protein: CASSLSDRMDGYTF.

This clonotype was detected a few times. The chain combines TRBV9 with TRBJ2-1; no clear D. The CDR3 length is 13 residues. Trimming shortened V by 4 bases and J by 6 bases, and 11 bases separated the two germline ends. Germline V gene sequence: CDR1 SGDLS, CDR2 YYNGEE. The CDR3 DNA is TGTGCCAGCAGCCCCCTCTTGCGCAATGAGCAGTTCTTC. Its translation: CASSPLLRNEQFF.

This clonotype was picked up a small number of times. The V gene is TRBV20-1, the J gene TRBJ2-7; TRBD2 agrees at 10 bases. The junction had 5 bases not matched to a gene; V was cut back by 1 base and J by 5 bases. The CDR3 runs to 14 residues. Germline V CDR1 and CDR2: DFQATT, SNEGSKA (reference sequence). In nucleotides, the CDR3 is TGCAGTGCTAGAGTGGCTAGCGGGAGCGACGAGCAGTACTTC. Translated, it gives CSARVASGSDEQYF.

This chain links TRBV12-3 or TRBV12-4 with TRBJ1-5; 8 nucleotides line up with TRBD1. The CDR3 totals 15 residues. Losses at the gene ends were 5 bases for V and 7 bases for J; bases not matched to a gene: 10. CDR3 coding DNA: TGTGCCAGCAGTGCGCGGACAGGGAGGGAACAGCCCCAGCATTTT. Translating it yields CASSARTGREQPQHF.

The gene calls are TRBV5-1 and TRBJ2-7; perhaps TRBD2 as D (6 bases). Between the trimmed V and J ends, which lost 3 bases and 6 bases, there was a span of 25 bases. The CDR3 consists of 17 residues. Germline-derived CDR1 and CDR2 are SGHRS and YFSETQ. CDR3 residues: CASSSEDGTPGGSEQYF. The CDR3 region has the DNA TGCGCCAGCAGCTCTGAGGACGGGACTCCTGGAGGAAGCGAGCAGTACTTC.